The TCR beta chain described here comes from a study of T cells in narcolepsy. Study-wide context: Donors had narcolepsy type 1 or type 2, or were healthy controls.

The study's findings and limits: Comparing one patient's CSF and blood CD4+ clonotypes highlighted HCRT- and TRIB2-specific autoreactive clonotypes. Autoreactive clone sequences were missing from some blood memory CD4+ repertoires. Healthy controls reportedly lacked the autoreactive clonotypes serially found in patients' blood.

Trimming shortened V by 3 bases and J by 3 bases, and 12 bases separated the two germline ends. This CDR3 spans 15 amino acids. Germline loops: CDR1 LNHDA, CDR2 SQIVND (reference sequence). The table came from immunoSEQ multiplex PCR; TCRdb's copy has only in-frame clones and leaves some out. Found here are over 25,000 clones, about 85% of them singletons; the top ten hold 0.75% to 1%. Details on this clone: The target antigen is unknown.

The genes are TRBV19 and TRBJ1-5, with a possible D match to TRBD1 (5 bases). The sequenced sample consisted of CD45RA- memory CD4+ T cells from PBMCs. The clonotype comes from a human donor with narcolepsy. DNA for the CDR3: TGTGCCAGTAGTATGGCCGGGACTTCCAATCAGCCCCAGCATTTT. Protein sequence: CASSMAGTSNQPQHF.